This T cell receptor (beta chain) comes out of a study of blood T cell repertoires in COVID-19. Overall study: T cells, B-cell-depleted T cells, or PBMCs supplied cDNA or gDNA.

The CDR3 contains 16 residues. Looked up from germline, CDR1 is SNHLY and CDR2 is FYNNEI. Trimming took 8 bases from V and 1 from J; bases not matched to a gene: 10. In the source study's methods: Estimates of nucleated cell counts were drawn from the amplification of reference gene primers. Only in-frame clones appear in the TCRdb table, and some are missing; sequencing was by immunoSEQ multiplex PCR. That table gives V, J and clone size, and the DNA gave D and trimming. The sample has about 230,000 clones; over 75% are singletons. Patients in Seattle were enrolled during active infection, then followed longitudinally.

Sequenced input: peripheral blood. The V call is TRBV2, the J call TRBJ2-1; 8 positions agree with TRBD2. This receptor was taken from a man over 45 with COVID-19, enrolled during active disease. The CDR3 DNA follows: TGTGCCAGCGGCCCCTATAAGCGGGGGTCCTACAATGAGCAGTTCTTC. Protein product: CASGPYKRGSYNEQFF.